The rows below give T cell receptor beta chains drawn from one sample of a study of T-cell memory formation after mild COVID-19. TCRdb ran MiXCR on the 5' RACE reads and lists one entry per CDR3 protein. Seen here are 580,000 or so distinct CDR3 sequences, roughly 17% observed once, and the top ten hold roughly 8.2%. What was sequenced was PBMCs or a T cell subset sorted from them (not recorded which). These receptors were collected from an adult woman who had mild COVID-19 (a few samples of this study predate the infection). Cell type and time point are not known. The CDR3 runs from the conserved cysteine through the conserved F or W.

len | v_gene | CDR3aa
13 | TRBV5-1 | CASSLQENTEAFF
14 | TRBV12-3/TRBV12-4 | CASSRNRANTEAFF
13 | TRBV11-2 | CASSSGRAETQYF
14 | TRBV27 | CASSRGTTEDTQYF
18 | TRBV10-1 | CASSDILSPDRLSYEQYF
14 | TRBV7-6 | CASSLGTGHYEQYF
16 | TRBV11-2 | CASSLGSFSSTYEQYF
14 | TRBV7-9 | CASERGGLNTEAFF
14 | TRBV20-1 | CSAPAGVRNTEAFF
18 | TRBV7-3 | CASSLSPGGSRLEDEQFF
15 | TRBV7-6 | CASSLWTSDTDTQYF
16 | TRBV4-2 | CASSQDWGGLNTEAFF
14 | TRBV3-1 | CASSQGGSNQPQHF
16 | TRBV15 | CATSNTEAVRAREQFF
13 | TRBV6-2/TRBV6-3 | CASSSAGLAEQFF
15 | TRBV24-1 | CATSVGGGARDEQFF
13 | TRBV2 | CARQGLNTGELFF
19 | TRBV5-1 | CASSSPDSDRGLGYSPLHF
15 | TRBV7-2 | CASSLAKDRVYGYTF
15 | TRBV7-9 | CASSFGSQGYNEQFF
14 | TRBV20-1 | CSARVEPSTDTQYF
12 | TRBV4-3 | CASGWGGSEQFF
14 | TRBV25-1 | CASSVRDRINEQFF
15 | TRBV9 | CASSVGGTGAYGYTF
15 | TRBV7-2 | CASSSAAGGWNEQFF
17 | TRBV15 | CATSRTSRGLLSDTQYF
16 | TRBV20-1 | CSARADRGVGTDTQYF
12 | TRBV20-1 | CSARLSAYEQYF
15 | TRBV7-2 | CASSLTRALTDTQYF
15 | TRBV7-2 | CASSPQGVNTGELFF
15 | TRBV6-2/TRBV6-3 | CASRGGDSGANEQFF
12 | TRBV15 | CATSSVEETQYF
14 | TRBV7-3 | CASSFDRVLDTQYF
14 | TRBV5-1 | CASSLEARDYEQYF
14 | TRBV4-2 | CASSPGLAIGEQFF
15 | TRBV6-2/TRBV6-3 | CASTIGNYRSHEQYF
16 | TRBV7-3 | CASRPTGQGLTTEAFF
13 | TRBV15 | CATSAGNNQPQHF
17 | TRBV4-1 | CASSQGPSPVYNSPLHF
14 | TRBV27 | CASAQLAGWNEQFF
13 | TRBV4-2 | CASRGTDNYEQYF
15 | TRBV5-1 | CASSWGLAGAYEQYF
13 | TRBV11-2 | CASRRGTGAEAFF
19 | TRBV4-2 | CASSQRLSGTGGLNTEAFF
16 | TRBV21-1 | CASSLKGHSLPYEQYF
15 | TRBV4-1 | CASSQEASGANVLTF
13 | TRBV7-9 | CASSLVLGYEQYF
13 | TRBV29-1 | CSVQIAGADTQYF
14 | TRBV19 | CASSTGATGETQYF
14 | TRBV13 | CASSLEVSTGELFF
15 | TRBV5-1 | CASSTGLGITDTQYF
16 | TRBV9 | CASSVAWESPNYGYTF
14 | TRBV19 | CASSVGAGNQPQHF
16 | TRBV4-3 | CASSQGAGTGGFGYTF
14 | TRBV29-1 | CSVEGQGAWETQYF
12 | TRBV19 | CACAGSNQPQHF
13 | TRBV2 | CASSLSIQETQYF